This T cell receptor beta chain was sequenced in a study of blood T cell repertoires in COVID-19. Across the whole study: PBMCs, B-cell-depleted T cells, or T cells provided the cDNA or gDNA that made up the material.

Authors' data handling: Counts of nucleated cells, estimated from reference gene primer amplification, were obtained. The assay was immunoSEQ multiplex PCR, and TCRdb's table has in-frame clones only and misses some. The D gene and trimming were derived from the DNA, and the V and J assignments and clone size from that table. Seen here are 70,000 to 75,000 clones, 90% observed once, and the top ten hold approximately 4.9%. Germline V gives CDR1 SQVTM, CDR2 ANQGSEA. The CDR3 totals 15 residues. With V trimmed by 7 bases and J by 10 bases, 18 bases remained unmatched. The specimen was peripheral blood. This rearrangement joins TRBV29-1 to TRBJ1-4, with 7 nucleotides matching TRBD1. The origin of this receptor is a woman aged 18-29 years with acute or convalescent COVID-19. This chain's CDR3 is CSARTGGAPSGKLFF. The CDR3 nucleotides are TGCAGCGCGAGGACAGGCGGGGCCCCATCCGGAAAACTGTTTTTT.